The 22 T cell receptor beta chains in this list originate from one sample, sequenced in a study of T cell responses to AZD1222 COVID-19 vaccine. Sequenced by immunoSEQ multiplex PCR; TCRdb stores in-frame clones only, minus some. Among about 130,000 clones, roughly nine tenths were seen once, and the ten largest hold approximately 1.6%. The sample here was peripheral blood, taken on day 0 of AZD1222 vaccination. These receptors came from an adult in good health.

The V call is TRBV5-6, the J call TRBJ1-5, with 7 bases fitting TRBD1. Trimming at V came to 4 bases and at J to 4 bases, leaving 8 bases not matched to a gene. The CDR3 has 15 amino acids. Germline assignment: CDR1 SGHDT and CDR2 YYEEEE. CDR3 protein: CASSGGGRRNQPQHF. The CDR3 coding sequence is TGTGCCAGCAGCGGAGGGGGCCGGCGGAATCAGCCCCAGCATTTT.

V usage is TRBV6-2 or TRBV6-3 and J usage is TRBJ1-5, with D unresolved. Deletions cut 2 bases from V and 2 bases from J, with 4 bases between. Germline values: CDR1 MNHEY, CDR2 SVGEGT. The length of the CDR3 is 13 residues. As DNA, the CDR3 is TGTGCCAGCAGTTACAGGGGCAATCAGCCCCAGCATTTT. Translated: CASSYRGNQPQHF.

This clone was seen just once. V usage is TRBV4-2 and J usage is TRBJ2-1; TRBD2 matches at 12 bases. This CDR3 spans 19 amino acids. V trimming: 3 bases; J trimming: 4 bases; junction bases outside the gene matches: 13. Germline V gene lookup returns CDR1 LGHNA and CDR2 YNFKEQ. CDR3 in amino acids: CASSHKTLRTSGNYNEQFF. CDR3 nucleotides: TGTGCCAGCAGCCACAAGACCCTACGGACTAGCGGGAATTACAATGAGCAGTTCTTC.

The chain uses TRBV28 and TRBJ2-7; TRBD1 matches 8 bases. Trimming took 4 bases from V and 0 from J; bases not matched to a gene: 8. The CDR3 has 16 amino acids. Germline values: CDR1 MDHEN, CDR2 SYDVKM. The CDR3 region has the DNA TGTGCCAGCAGTTCAAAAAGGGACAGGAGCTCCTACGAGCAGTACTTC. Protein product: CASSSKRDRSSYEQYF.

This sequence joins TRBV29-1 and TRBJ1-2; no reliable D call. CDR3 length: 11 residues. V shed 1 base and J shed 8 bases, with 8 bases lying between them. Germline V lookup: CDR1 SQVTM, CDR2 ANQGSEA. In nucleotides, the CDR3 is TGCAGCGTTGAAGGGATCCGAGGCTACACCTTC. This gives the protein CSVEGIRGYTF.

V is TRBV25-1 and J is TRBJ1-2; a possible D gene is TRBD1 (6 bases). The CDR3 runs 14 residues. Trimming cost V 4 bases and J 7 bases, with 16 bases left between them. CDR1 and CDR2 (germline): MGHDK, SYGVNS. CDR3 sequence (DNA): TGTGCCAGCAGTGCAGGGGTTGTTAGTAGTGGCTACACCTTC. Protein: CASSAGVVSSGYTF.

A single count supports this clone. The chain uses TRBV7-2 and TRBJ1-1, with D possibly being TRBD1 (6 bases). Trimming took off 5 bases at V and 1 base at J, with 23 bases between the two ends. The CDR3 contains 18 residues. Looked up from germline, CDR1 is SGHTA and CDR2 is FQGNSA. The CDR3: CASSLRERGGIRNTEAFF. DNA of the CDR3: TGTGCCAGCAGCCTCCGAGAGCGAGGGGGTATTCGGAACACTGAAGCTTTCTTT. The whole variable domain, filled in from reference TRBV7-2 and TRBJ1-1, reads GAGVSQSPSNKVTEKGKDVELRCDPISGHTALYWYRQSLGQGLEFLIYFQGNSAPDKSGLPSDRFSAERTGGSVSTLTIQRTQQEDSAVYLCASSLRERGGIRNTEAFFGQGTRLTVV.

The V call is TRBV10-1, the J call TRBJ1-1; 8 bases match TRBD1. CDR1 and CDR2 (germline): WNHNN, SYGVQD (reference sequence). J was trimmed by 0 bases and V by 3 bases; bases with no gene match: 21. CDR3 length: 21 amino acids. The CDR3 nucleotides are TGCGCCAGCAGTGATCGTGGGACAGGCCAACTCGGAGGCATTGTGAACACTGAAGCTTTCTTT. Translation gives CASSDRGTGQLGGIVNTEAFF.

The V and J genes are TRBV5-6 and TRBJ2-3; TRBD1 might be the D (5 bases). From germline, CDR1 is SGHDT and CDR2 YYEEEE. V was cut by 3 bases and J by 0 bases, with 20 bases left in between. The CDR3 loop spans 18 amino acids. This chain's CDR3 is CASSSTGQGHFSTDTQYF. The CDR3 DNA follows: TGTGCCAGCAGCTCGACGGGCCAGGGCCACTTTAGCACAGATACGCAGTATTTT.

This chain joins TRBV15 and TRBJ2-7; D might be TRBD2 (5 bases). The V gene's germline CDR1 is LNHNV and CDR2 YYDKDF (reference sequence). V was clipped by 8 bases and J by 3 bases, with 17 bases between them. The length of the CDR3 is 14 residues. CDR3 nucleotides: TGTGCCACCGGGAGATATGCCCCCTACTACGAGCAGTACTTC. It translates to CATGRYAPYYEQYF.

This chain connects TRBV6-1 to TRBJ2-3, with D possibly TRBD1 on 5 matching bases. In germline, CDR1 is MNHNS, CDR2 SASEGT. The germline V and J ends were trimmed by 3 bases and 2 bases, with 12 bases remaining between them. The CDR3 loop spans 15 amino acids. This chain's CDR3 is CASSEHLGPTDTQYF. CDR3 DNA sequence: TGTGCCAGCAGTGAGCACCTGGGGCCCACAGATACGCAGTATTTT.

The genes are TRBV12-5 and TRBJ1-2; maybe TRBD1 (5 bases). Germline V lookup: CDR1 LGHNT, CDR2 FRNRAP. The V gene lost 3 bases and the J gene lost 2 bases, with 7 bases spanning the gap. The CDR3 is made up of 13 amino acids. Here the CDR3 DNA reads TGTGCTAGTGGTTTAACAGGCAACTATGGCTACACCTTC. Protein sequence: CASGLTGNYGYTF. The full variable domain, rest sourced from reference TRBV12-5 and TRBJ1-2, is DARVTQTPRHKVTEMGQEVTMRCQPILGHNTVFWYRQTMMQGLELLAYFRNRAPLDDSGMPKDRFSAEMPDATLATLKIQPSEPRDSAVYFCASGLTGNYGYTFGSGTRLTVV.

This sequence joins TRBV7-3 and TRBJ2-1; TRBD2 agrees at 8 bases. J lost 3 bases, V lost 3 bases, and 4 bases had no gene match. Germline-derived CDR1 and CDR2 are SGHTA and FQGTGA. This CDR3 has 15 amino acids. Here the CDR3 DNA reads TGTGCCAGCAGCTTGAGCGGGAGATACTACAATGAGCAGTTCTTC. Its protein product is CASSLSGRYYNEQFF.

The gene calls are TRBV30 and TRBJ1-2; no firm D call. Germline CDR1 reads GTSNPN; CDR2 reads SVGIG (reference sequence). Trimming shortened V by 8 bases and J by 4 bases, and 11 bases separated the two germline ends. CDR3 length: 11 amino acids. CDR3 sequence reads: CAGRKLYGYTF. DNA for the CDR3: TGTGCCGGCAGGAAACTCTATGGCTACACCTTC.

The chain is built from TRBV7-8 and TRBJ1-4, with D uncertain. Trimming left V 1 base short and J 8 bases short, with 11 bases between. There are 14 residues in the CDR3. CDR1 and CDR2 (germline): SGHVS, FQNEAQ. The chain's CDR3 is CASSLDPRDEKLFF. DNA of the CDR3: TGTGCCAGCAGCTTAGATCCCAGAGACGAAAAACTGTTTTTT.

The chain employs TRBV11-2 and TRBJ1-3, with no clear D. Germline-derived CDR1 and CDR2 are SGHAT and FQNNGV. There are 16 residues in the CDR3. V was cut by 1 base and J by 4 bases, with 14 bases left in between. Written as DNA, the CDR3 is TGTGCCAGCAGCTTAGGTACGGTTGACGTAGGAAACACCATATATTTT. Amino acids: CASSLGTVDVGNTIYF.

The chain is built from TRBV11-2 and TRBJ2-7; 7 nucleotides line up with TRBD1. V shed 4 bases, J shed 0 bases, and the junction held 3 bases outside the gene matches. Germline-derived CDR1 and CDR2 are SGHAT and FQNNGV. The CDR3 consists of 14 residues. The CDR3 bases are TGTGCCAGCAGCTCGACAGGGCACTCCTACGAGCAGTACTTC. The encoded protein is CASSSTGHSYEQYF.

The V and J genes are TRBV7-2 and TRBJ1-5; D remains ambiguous. Trimming took off 2 bases at V and 7 bases at J, with 6 bases between the two ends. The CDR3 totals 12 residues. Germline V CDR1 and CDR2: SGHTA, FQGNSA. For the CDR3, the DNA is TGTGCCAGCAGCTTAATGAACCAGCCCCAGCATTTT. It codes for CASSLMNQPQHF.

This chain joins TRBV21-1 and TRBJ2-7; TRBD2 is taken as the D call from the table, unchecked against the DNA. TRBV21-1 is assigned pseudogene status. The CDR3 runs to 16 residues. CDR3 protein: CASSKLSSGRAHEQYF. CDR3 bases: TGTGCCAGCAGCAAATTGTCTAGCGGGAGGGCCCATGAGCAGTACTTC.

The chain uses TRBV5-5 and TRBJ2-5, with TRBD2 as a possible D gene (5 bases). In germline, CDR1 is SGHKS, CDR2 YYEKEE (reference sequence). The V and J ends lost 4 bases and 3 bases respectively, with 13 bases between them. This CDR3 spans 14 amino acids. The CDR3 DNA is TGTGCCAGCAGCGGGCACACGGGGAAAGAGACCCAGTACTTC. Translation gives CASSGHTGKETQYF.

This sequence joins TRBV7-9 and TRBJ1-5, with 8 bases aligning to TRBD1. V gave up 5 bases and J gave up 7 bases; unmatched junction bases: 7. This CDR3 is built from 14 residues. Germline V CDR1 and CDR2: SEHNR, FQNEAQ (reference sequence). The CDR3 spells CASSPQGEQQPQHF. The CDR3 DNA sequence: TGTGCCAGCAGCCCACAGGGGGAGCAACAGCCCCAGCATTTT.

This chain connects TRBV11-3 to TRBJ2-2, with D perhaps matching TRBD2 (5 bases). Germline loops: CDR1 SGHNT, CDR2 YENEEA. The CDR3 length is 13 residues. Trimming pared 3 bases from V and 3 bases from J, leaving 5 bases between. The DNA of the CDR3 is TGTGCCAGCAGCTTGCGGGACACCGGGGAGCTGTTTTTT. Its translation: CASSLRDTGELFF.